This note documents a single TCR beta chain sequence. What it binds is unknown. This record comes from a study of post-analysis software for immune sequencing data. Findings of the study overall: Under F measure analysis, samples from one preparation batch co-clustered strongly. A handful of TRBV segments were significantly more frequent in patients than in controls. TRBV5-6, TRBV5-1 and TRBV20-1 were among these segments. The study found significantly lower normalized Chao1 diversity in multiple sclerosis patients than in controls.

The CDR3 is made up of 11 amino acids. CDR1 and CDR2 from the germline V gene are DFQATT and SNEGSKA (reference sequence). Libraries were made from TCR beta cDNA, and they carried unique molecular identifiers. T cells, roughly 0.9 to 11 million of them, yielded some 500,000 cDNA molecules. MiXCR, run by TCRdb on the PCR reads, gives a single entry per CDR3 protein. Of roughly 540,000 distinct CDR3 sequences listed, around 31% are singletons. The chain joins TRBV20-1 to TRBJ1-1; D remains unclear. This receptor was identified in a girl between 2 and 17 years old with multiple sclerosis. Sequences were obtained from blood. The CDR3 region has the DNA TGCCTTACTCCCCAGAACACTGAAGCTTTCTTT. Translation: CLTPQNTEAFF.